These 19 T cell receptor beta chains were all obtained from the same sample, sequenced in a study of radiation and T cells in renal cell carcinoma. Data came from immunoSEQ multiplex PCR; TCRdb stores just in-frame clones and leaves some out. The profile covers 100,000 or so clones, with around nine tenths appearing a single time and around 7.9% taken by the ten largest. Time point meaning: baseline pretreatment blood. Treatment in this sample: 15 Gy SBRT to primary tumor, nephrectomy 4 weeks later. Sequencing was performed on blood, taken from a patient whose treatment included radiotherapy and nephrectomy. The origin of the receptors is a man aged 45 to 65 with renal cell carcinoma.

This clone was detected only once. V is TRBV7-6 and J is TRBJ2-2, with D uncertain. Germline loops: CDR1 SGHVS, CDR2 FNYEAQ. The ends were cut back, 5 bases at V and 10 bases at J, with 17 bases in the middle. The CDR3 totals 14 residues. The CDR3 here is CASSPPFVGAELFF. The CDR3 nucleotides are TGTGCCAGCAGCCCTCCTTTTGTGGGCGCGGAGCTGTTTTTT.

V is TRBV7-9 and J is TRBJ2-3, with 9 bases aligning to TRBD1. V shed 5 bases and J 3 bases; nucleotides not matched to a gene: 6. CDR3 size: 15 residues. CDR1 and CDR2 from the germline V gene are SEHNR and FQNEAQ (reference sequence). CDR3 in amino acids: CASSQDRGSTDTQYF. DNA of the CDR3: TGTGCCAGCAGCCAGGACAGGGGATCGACAGATACGCAGTATTTT.

This clone was counted a few times. V gene TRBV29-1 combines with J gene TRBJ1-1, with no clear D. Germline lookup yields CDR1 SQVTM and CDR2 ANQGSEA. Between the trimmed V and J ends, which lost 0 bases and 0 bases, there was a span of 11 bases. There are 15 residues in the CDR3. The CDR3 loop reads CSVEDPGKMNTEAFF. The CDR3, as DNA: TGCAGCGTTGAAGATCCTGGGAAAATGAACACTGAAGCTTTCTTT. The variable domain in full, completed from reference TRBV29-1 and TRBJ1-1, reads SAVISQKPSRDICQRGTSLTIQCQVDSQVTMMFWYRQQPGQSLTLIATANQGSEATYESGFVIDKFPISRPNLTFSTLTVSNMSPEDSSIYLCSVEDPGKMNTEAFFGQGTRLTVV.

The genes are TRBV6-5 and TRBJ1-2; 7 nucleotides line up with TRBD1. This CDR3 comprises 14 residues. Germline V gene data show CDR1 as MNHEY and CDR2 as SVGAGI. The trim removed 6 bases at V and 8 bases at J, leaving 12 bases unmatched. For the CDR3, the DNA is TGTGCCAGCAGGCTAGAGACAGGGTGGGAAGGCTACACCTTC. Translating gives CASRLETGWEGYTF.

V is TRBV4-2 and J is TRBJ2-5; no firm D call. This CDR3 has 14 amino acids. From germline, CDR1 is LGHNA and CDR2 YNFKEQ. V was clipped by 0 bases and J by 7 bases, with 12 bases between them. The CDR3 protein is CASSQDNTIGTQYF. The CDR3 nucleotides read TGTGCCAGCAGCCAAGATAACACCATTGGGACCCAGTACTTC.

The table lists this clone with a count of one. The gene calls are TRBV11-3 and TRBJ2-5; D not certain. The CDR3 runs to 12 residues. V lost 5 bases to trimming and J lost 5 bases, with 9 bases between them. Per the germline V gene, CDR1 is SGHNT and CDR2 is YENEEA. The DNA for the CDR3 is TGTGCCAGCAGCGATAGTTCCGAGACCCAGTACTTC. This codes for CASSDSSETQYF.

This clone has just a few counts. This chain connects TRBV19 to TRBJ1-5; D may be TRBD1 (5 bases). The CDR3 runs 16 residues. Looked up from germline, CDR1 is LNHDA and CDR2 is SQIVND (reference sequence). With 8 bases removed from V and 7 bases from J, the gap between germline ends came to 24 bases. The CDR3 reads CASQNRLSSGGQPQHF. The DNA for the CDR3 is TGTGCCAGTCAGAACAGGTTATCCAGCGGAGGCCAGCCCCAGCATTTT.

V is TRBV7-9 and J is TRBJ1-2; D gene ambiguous. The CDR3 has 15 residues. V lost 3 bases to trimming and J lost 3 bases, with 14 bases between them. In germline, CDR1 is SEHNR, CDR2 FQNEAQ (reference sequence). CDR3 sequence (DNA): TGTGCCAGCAGCTTTCCAGGCGTAGTTGACTATGGCTACACCTTC. Protein sequence: CASSFPGVVDYGYTF.

This clone has a single count. The V gene is TRBV7-9, the J gene TRBJ1-1; D is ambiguous. Germline V gene sequence: CDR1 SEHNR, CDR2 FQNEAQ (reference sequence). The germline V and J ends were trimmed by 3 bases and 0 bases, with 8 bases remaining between them. This CDR3 spans 14 amino acids. CDR3 bases: TGTGCCAGCAGCTTTGGCGGGGTGAACACTGAAGCTTTCTTT. Amino acids: CASSFGGVNTEAFF.

The chain uses TRBV6-5 and TRBJ1-6, with 7 bases matching TRBD1. CDR3 size: 15 residues. Per the germline V gene, CDR1 is MNHEY and CDR2 is SVGAGI. V trimming: 2 bases; J trimming: 8 bases; junction bases outside the gene matches: 6. This CDR3 reads CASSYRGRVDSPLHF. The CDR3 DNA is TGTGCCAGCAGTTACAGGGGGCGCGTCGATTCACCCCTCCACTTT.

The chain joins TRBV7-2 to TRBJ2-2; no reliable D call. This CDR3 has 14 residues. Germline CDR1 reads SGHTA; CDR2 reads FQGNSA. V dropped 3 bases and J dropped 8 bases, with 13 bases sitting between them. This CDR3 reads CASSFLGILGELFF. Written as DNA, the CDR3 is TGTGCCAGCAGCTTTCTGGGAATTTTGGGGGAGCTGTTTTTT.

This clone was observed a handful of times. V usage is TRBV9 and J usage is TRBJ2-1; 10 nucleotides align to TRBD1. The CDR3 totals 14 residues. The junction had 5 bases not matched to a gene; V was cut back by 3 bases and J by 8 bases. Germline lookup yields CDR1 SGDLS and CDR2 YYNGEE. CDR3: CASSGQGAYDEQFF. The CDR3 coding sequence is TGTGCCAGCAGCGGACAGGGGGCGTACGATGAGCAGTTCTTC.

CDR3 in DNA: TGTGCCAGCACCAAGGGGCTAGCGGGATTCACCGGGGAGCTGTTTTTT. It specifies CASTKGLAGFTGELFF. This chain joins TRBV5-5 and TRBJ2-2, with 9 bases that match TRBD2. The CDR3 length is 16 residues. The germline V gene encodes CDR1 SGHKS and CDR2 YYEKEE (reference sequence). V was pared by 6 bases and J by 4 bases, with 10 bases of the junction left unmatched. Full variable domain (rest looked up from reference TRBV5-5 and TRBJ2-2): DAGVTQSPTHLIKTRGQQVTLRCSPISGHKSVSWYQQVLGQGPQFIFQYYEKEERGRGNFPDRFSARQFPNYSSELNVNALLLGDSALYLCASTKGLAGFTGELFFGEGSRLTVL.

CDR3 nucleotides: TGTGCCAGCAGCAGACTGACTAGCGGGACGGATTACAATGAGCAGTTCTTC. Translated, it gives CASSRLTSGTDYNEQFF. The chain employs TRBV5-4 and TRBJ2-1, with 11 bases that match TRBD2. CDR1 and CDR2 (germline): SGHNT, YYREEE (reference sequence). The CDR3 runs 17 residues. The V gene end was trimmed by 4 bases and the J gene end by 4 bases; junction bases not matched to a gene: 10.

The rearrangement joins TRBV7-8 to TRBJ2-7, with 10 positions matching TRBD2. V gave up 1 base and J gave up 3 bases; unmatched junction bases: 15. This CDR3 is 19 amino acids long. Per the germline V gene, CDR1 is SGHVS and CDR2 is FQNEAQ. CDR3 sequence reads: CASSLGRLGLQRGGYEQYF. The DNA for the CDR3 is TGTGCCAGCAGCTTAGGACGGCTTGGTCTGCAGCGGGGGGGCTACGAGCAGTACTTC.

This clone was counted a few times. The chain combines TRBV27 with TRBJ2-1, with 8 bases lining up with TRBD2. The CDR3 is made up of 18 amino acids. Germline-derived CDR1 and CDR2 are MNHEY and SMNVEV (reference sequence). Trimming cost V 2 bases and J 8 bases; bases outside gene matches: 17. CDR3 DNA: TGTGCCAGCAGTTTAACTCCAGCGGGAGCCACTTTGTTCGATGAGCAGTTCTTC. Translated, it gives CASSLTPAGATLFDEQFF.

The rearrangement joins TRBV7-3 to TRBJ2-5, with TRBD1 matching over 10 bases. This CDR3 is 15 amino acids long. Trimming cost V 5 bases and J 5 bases; bases outside gene matches: 8. Germline V gene sequence: CDR1 SGHTA, CDR2 FQGTGA. In DNA, the CDR3 is TGTGCCAGCAGCGCCTCCGGGACAGGGGAGGAGACCCAGTACTTC. Protein: CASSASGTGEETQYF. Full variable domain (outside the CDR3, taken from reference TRBV7-3 and TRBJ2-5): GAGVSQTPSNKVTEKGKYVELRCDPISGHTALYWYRQSLGQGPEFLIYFQGTGAADDSGLPNDRFFAVRPEGSVSTLKIQRTERGDSAVYLCASSASGTGEETQYFGPGTRLLVL.

Only one count was recorded for this clone. V usage is TRBV9 and J usage is TRBJ2-1; TRBD2 aligns across 7 bases. Germline CDR1 and CDR2: SGDLS and YYNGEE. Losses at the gene ends were 0 bases for V and 2 bases for J; bases not matched to a gene: 11. This CDR3 has 18 amino acids. The CDR3 DNA follows: TGTGCCAGCAGCGTAGCTGGGGCTAGCGGAGTACCCTACAATGAGCAGTTCTTC. Protein: CASSVAGASGVPYNEQFF.

V gene TRBV6-5 combines with J gene TRBJ1-1, with unresolved D. Germline V gene sequence: CDR1 MNHEY, CDR2 SVGAGI. The CDR3 covers 13 residues. Trimming took off 9 bases at V and 5 bases at J, with 16 bases between the two ends. This chain's CDR3 is CASFRTYPTEAFF. The CDR3 nucleotides are TGTGCCAGTTTCCGGACCTACCCTACTGAAGCTTTCTTT.